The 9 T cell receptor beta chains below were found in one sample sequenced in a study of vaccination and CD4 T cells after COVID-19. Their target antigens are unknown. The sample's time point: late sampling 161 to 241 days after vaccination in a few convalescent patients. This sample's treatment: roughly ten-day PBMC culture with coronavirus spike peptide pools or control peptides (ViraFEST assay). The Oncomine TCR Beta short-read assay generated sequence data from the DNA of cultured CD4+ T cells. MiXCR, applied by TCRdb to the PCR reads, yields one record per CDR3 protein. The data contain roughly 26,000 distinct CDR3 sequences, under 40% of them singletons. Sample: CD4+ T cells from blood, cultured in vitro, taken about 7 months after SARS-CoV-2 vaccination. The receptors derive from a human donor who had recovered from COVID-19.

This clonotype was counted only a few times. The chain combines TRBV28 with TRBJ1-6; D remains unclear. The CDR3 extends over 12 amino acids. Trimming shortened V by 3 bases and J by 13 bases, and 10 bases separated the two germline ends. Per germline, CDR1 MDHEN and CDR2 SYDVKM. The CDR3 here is CASSFPTRPLHF. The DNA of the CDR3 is TGTGCCAGCAGTTTCCCGACCCGTCCCCTCCACTTT.

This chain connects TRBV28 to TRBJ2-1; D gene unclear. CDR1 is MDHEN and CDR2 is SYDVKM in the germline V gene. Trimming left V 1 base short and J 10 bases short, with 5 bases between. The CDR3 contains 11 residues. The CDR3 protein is CASSLLEEQFF. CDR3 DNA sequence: TGTGCCAGCAGTTTATTGGAGGAGCAGTTCTTC.

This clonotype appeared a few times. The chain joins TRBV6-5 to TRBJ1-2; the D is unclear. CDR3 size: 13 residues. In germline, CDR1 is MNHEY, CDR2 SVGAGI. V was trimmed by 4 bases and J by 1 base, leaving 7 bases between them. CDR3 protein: CASSSTVNYGYTF. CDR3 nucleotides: TGTGCCAGCAGTTCCACAGTTAACTATGGCTACACCTTC.

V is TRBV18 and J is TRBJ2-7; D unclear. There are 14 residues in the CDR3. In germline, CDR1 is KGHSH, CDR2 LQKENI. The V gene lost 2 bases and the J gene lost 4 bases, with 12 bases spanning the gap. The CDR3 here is CASSPKSEGYEQYF. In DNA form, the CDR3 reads TGTGCCAGCTCACCAAAATCAGAAGGATACGAGCAGTACTTC.

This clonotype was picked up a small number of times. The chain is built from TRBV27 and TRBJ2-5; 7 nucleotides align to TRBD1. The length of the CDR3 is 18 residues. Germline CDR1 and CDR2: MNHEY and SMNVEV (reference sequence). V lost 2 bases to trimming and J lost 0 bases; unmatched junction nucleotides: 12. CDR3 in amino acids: CASSLGISGQTYQETQYF. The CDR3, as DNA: TGTGCCAGCAGTTTAGGAATTTCGGGACAGACGTACCAAGAGACCCAGTACTTC.

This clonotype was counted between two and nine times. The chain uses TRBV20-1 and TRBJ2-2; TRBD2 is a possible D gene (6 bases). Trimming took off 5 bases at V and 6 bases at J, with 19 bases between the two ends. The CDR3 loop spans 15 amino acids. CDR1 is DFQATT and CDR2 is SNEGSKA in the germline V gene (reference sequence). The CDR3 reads CSADSGRNEAGELFF. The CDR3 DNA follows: TGCAGTGCTGACTCAGGGAGGAATGAGGCCGGGGAGCTGTTTTTT.

CDR3 residues: CASSYVQGVGPLHF. The CDR3 DNA reads TGTGCCAGCAGTTACGTACAGGGGGTTGGGCCCCTCCACTTT. V is TRBV6-5 and J is TRBJ1-6; TRBD1 matches at 8 bases. J lost 13 bases, V lost 2 bases, and 7 bases had no gene match. From germline, CDR1 is MNHEY and CDR2 SVGAGI. The CDR3 is made up of 14 amino acids.

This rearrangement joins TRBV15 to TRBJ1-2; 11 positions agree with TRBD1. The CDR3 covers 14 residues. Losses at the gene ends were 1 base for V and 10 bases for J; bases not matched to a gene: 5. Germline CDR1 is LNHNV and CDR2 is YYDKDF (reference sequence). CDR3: CATSRGRDRGVYTF. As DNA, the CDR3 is TGTGCCACCAGCAGAGGTCGGGACAGGGGGGTCTACACCTTC. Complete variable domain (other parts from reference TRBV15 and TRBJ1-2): DAMVIQNPRYQVTQFGKPVTLSCSQTLNHNVMYWYQQKSSQAPKLLFHYYDKDFNNEADTPDNFQSRRPNTSFCFLDIRSPGLGDTAMYLCATSRGRDRGVYTFGSGTRLTVV.

The CDR3 sequence is CSANSGTGIQPQHF. The CDR3 nucleotides are TGCAGTGCAAACTCCGGGACAGGGATTCAGCCCCAGCATTTT. This sequence joins TRBV20-1 and TRBJ1-5, with 9 bases matching TRBD1. Germline assignment: CDR1 DFQATT and CDR2 SNEGSKA (reference sequence). This CDR3 has 14 amino acids. J was trimmed by 6 bases and V by 6 bases; bases with no gene match: 9.